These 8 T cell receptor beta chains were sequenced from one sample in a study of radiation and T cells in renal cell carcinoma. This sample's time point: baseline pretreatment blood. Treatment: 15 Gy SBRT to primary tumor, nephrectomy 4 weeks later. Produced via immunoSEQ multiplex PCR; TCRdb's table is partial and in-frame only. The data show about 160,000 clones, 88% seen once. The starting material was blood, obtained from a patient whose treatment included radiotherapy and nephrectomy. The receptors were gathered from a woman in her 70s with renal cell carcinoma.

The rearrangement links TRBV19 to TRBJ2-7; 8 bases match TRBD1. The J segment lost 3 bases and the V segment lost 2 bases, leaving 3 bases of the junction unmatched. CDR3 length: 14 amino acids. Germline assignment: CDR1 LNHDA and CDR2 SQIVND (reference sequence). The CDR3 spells CASSIKGQGYEQYF. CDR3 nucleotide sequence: TGTGCCAGTAGTATAAAAGGACAGGGCTACGAGCAGTACTTC.

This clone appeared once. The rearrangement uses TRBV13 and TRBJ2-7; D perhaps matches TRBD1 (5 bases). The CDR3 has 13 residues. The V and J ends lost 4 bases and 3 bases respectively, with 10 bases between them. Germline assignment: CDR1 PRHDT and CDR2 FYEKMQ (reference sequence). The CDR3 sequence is CASSSSRGYEQYF. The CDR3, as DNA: TGTGCCAGCAGCTCTAGTAGGGGCTACGAGCAGTACTTC.

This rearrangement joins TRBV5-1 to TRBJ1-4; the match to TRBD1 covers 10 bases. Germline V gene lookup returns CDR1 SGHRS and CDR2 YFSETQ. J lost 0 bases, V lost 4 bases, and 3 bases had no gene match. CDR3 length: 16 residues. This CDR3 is CASSRGTGATNEKLFF. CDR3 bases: TGCGCCAGCAGCCGTGGGACAGGGGCAACTAATGAAAAACTGTTTTTT.

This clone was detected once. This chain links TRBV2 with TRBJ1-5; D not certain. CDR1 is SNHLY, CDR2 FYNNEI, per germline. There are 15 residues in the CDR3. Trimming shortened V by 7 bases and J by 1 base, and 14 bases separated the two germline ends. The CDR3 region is CASTTMRGSNQPQHF. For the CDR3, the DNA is TGTGCCAGCACCACCATGCGGGGAAGCAATCAGCCCCAGCATTTT. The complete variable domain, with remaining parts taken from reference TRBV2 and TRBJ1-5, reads EPEVTQTPSHQVTQMGQEVILRCVPISNHLYFYWYRQILGQKVEFLVSFYNNEISEKSEIFDDQFSVERPDGSNFTLKIRSTKLEDSAMYFCASTTMRGSNQPQHFGDGTRLSIL.

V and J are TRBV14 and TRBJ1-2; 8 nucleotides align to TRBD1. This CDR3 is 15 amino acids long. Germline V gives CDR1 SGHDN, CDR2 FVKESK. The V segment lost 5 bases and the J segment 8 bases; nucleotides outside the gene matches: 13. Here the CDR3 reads CASSEQGGEFGGYTF. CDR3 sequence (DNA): TGTGCCAGCAGCGAACAGGGGGGAGAATTCGGAGGCTACACCTTC.

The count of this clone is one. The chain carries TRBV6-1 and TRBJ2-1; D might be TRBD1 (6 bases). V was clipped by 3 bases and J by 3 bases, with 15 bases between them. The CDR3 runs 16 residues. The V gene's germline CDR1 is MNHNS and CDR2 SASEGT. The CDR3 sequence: CASSDYLGAVYNEQFF. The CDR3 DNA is TGTGCCAGCAGTGATTATTTGGGGGCTGTCTACAATGAGCAGTTCTTC.

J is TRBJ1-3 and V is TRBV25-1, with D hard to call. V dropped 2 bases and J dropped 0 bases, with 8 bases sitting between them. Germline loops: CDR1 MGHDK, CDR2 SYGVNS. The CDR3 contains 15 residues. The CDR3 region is CASSETASSGNTIYF. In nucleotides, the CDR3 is TGTGCCAGCAGTGAAACAGCGAGCTCTGGAAACACCATATATTTT.

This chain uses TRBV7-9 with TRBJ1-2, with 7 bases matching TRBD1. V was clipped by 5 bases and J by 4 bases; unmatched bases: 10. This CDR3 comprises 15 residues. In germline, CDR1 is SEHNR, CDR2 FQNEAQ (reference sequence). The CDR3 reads CASSVGLGTAYGYTF. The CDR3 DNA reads TGTGCCAGCAGCGTAGGACTAGGGACAGCCTATGGCTACACCTTC.